The present TCR beta chain was sequenced within a study of T-cell memory formation after mild COVID-19. The overall study: In these data, TCR clusters were largely donor specific. General study findings and limits: The pre-infection memory compartment contained some responding clones, suggesting cross-reactive memory joined. Of the contracting clones, CD4+ ones lay mainly in CM and EM, and CD8+ ones in EMRA.

V dropped 0 bases and J dropped 1; count of bases not matched to a gene: 2. CDR1 and CDR2 (germline): MNHEY, SVGAGI. The CDR3 is made up of 15 amino acids. Employing constant-segment primers, 5'RACE generated TCR alpha and TCR beta cDNA libraries bearing sample barcodes and UMIs. TCRdb re-called the 5' RACE reads through MiXCR, storing one row per CDR3 protein. This sample has fewer than 450,000 distinct CDR3 sequences, with about 21% found just once. This clonotype was counted between two and nine times. Its target is unknown. Sequencing was done on a sample of PBMCs or a T cell subset sorted from them (not recorded which). The rearrangement uses TRBV6-5 and TRBJ2-5; 7 nucleotides line up with TRBD1. This sequence originates from an adult woman who had mild COVID-19 (a few samples of this study predate the infection). Cell type and time point are not known. The CDR3 reads CASSYSGQAQETQYF. The CDR3 region has the DNA TGTGCCAGCAGTTACTCTGGACAGGCCCAAGAGACCCAGTACTTC.